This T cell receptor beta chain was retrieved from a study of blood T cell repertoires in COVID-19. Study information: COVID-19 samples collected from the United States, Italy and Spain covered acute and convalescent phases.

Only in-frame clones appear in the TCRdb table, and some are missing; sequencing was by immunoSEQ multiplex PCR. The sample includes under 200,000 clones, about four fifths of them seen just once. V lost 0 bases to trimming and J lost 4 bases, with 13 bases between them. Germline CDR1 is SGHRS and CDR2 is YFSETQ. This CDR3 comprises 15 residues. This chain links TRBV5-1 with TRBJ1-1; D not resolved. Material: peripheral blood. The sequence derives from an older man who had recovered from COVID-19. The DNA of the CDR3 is TGCGCCAGCAGCTTGGAGCCCCAGGAAGCCACTGAAGCTTTCTTT. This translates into CASSLEPQEATEAFF.